The rows below give T cell receptor beta chains drawn from one sample of a study of Graves' ophthalmopathy and Graves' hyperthyroidism. TCRdb fed the multiplex PCR reads into MiXCR, producing one record per CDR3 protein. Among hundreds of thousands of distinct CDR3 sequences listed, about 20% were seen once. Material: peripheral blood. All receptors come from a young woman with stable Graves' hyperthyroidism. Some clones in this sample may be carry-over from other donors' samples. Each CDR3 is given with its conserved first and last residue. A D gene is named only where the DNA matches it firmly. Some rows have no size entry. The others give once, few or many, or a class for an expanded clone.

V gene	J gene	clone size	D gene	CDR3 protein	CDR3 DNA
TRBV6-5	TRBJ1-1	many	-	CASSSFARTRDTEAFF	TGTGCCAGCAGTTCGTTTGCCAGGACAAGGGACACTGAAGCTTTCTTT
TRBV7-2	TRBJ2-5	many	-	CASSRRGTSSQETQYF	TGTGCCAGCAGCCGCAGGGGCACTAGCAGCCAAGAGACCCAGTACTTC
TRBV28	TRBJ1-2	many	-	CASSSPPGSRYGYTF	TGTGCCAGCAGTTCCCCCCCAGGCAGCCGCTATGGCTACACCTTC
TRBV5-1	TRBJ2-5	many	-	CASSTRTTPSETQYF	TGCGCCAGCAGCACAAGGACTACCCCGAGCGAGACCCAGTACTTC
TRBV5-1	TRBJ1-1	many	-	CASSTDGGLEAFF	TGCGCCAGCAGCACGGACGGGGGGTTGGAAGCTTTCTTT
TRBV3-1	TRBJ1-1	many	-	CASSQDFATASLNTEAFF	TGTGCCAGCAGCCAAGATTTCGCGACAGCATCATTAAACACTGAAGCTTTCTTT
TRBV11-2	TRBJ1-2	many	TRBD1	CASSLGTGSSNYGYTF	TGTGCCAGCAGCTTGGGGACAGGAAGTTCTAACTATGGCTACACCTTC
TRBV11-2	TRBJ1-1	many	-	CASSVVAGSPMNTEAFF	TGTGCCAGCAGCGTAGTTGCAGGGTCTCCAATGAACACTGAAGCTTTCTTT
TRBV6-1	TRBJ1-2	many	-	CASSEVPGRIYGYTF	TGTGCCAGCAGTGAAGTCCCTGGACGGATCTATGGCTACACCTTC
TRBV12-5	TRBJ2-5	many	-	CASGGQGLETQYF	TGTGCTAGTGGTGGTCAGGGGCTGGAGACCCAGTACTTC
TRBV5-1	TRBJ2-5	-	-	CASRSEGWRGLETQYF	TGCGCCAGCAGGTCTGAAGGCTGGCGGGGTTTGGAGACCCAGTACTTC
TRBV27	TRBJ1-2	many	-	CASAGTGFLLYGYTF	TGTGCCAGCGCCGGTACAGGGTTTTTGTTATATGGCTACACCTTC
TRBV30	TRBJ2-5	-	-	CAWRPNSGTQYF	TGTGCCTGGAGGCCTAACTCGGGGACCCAGTACTTC
TRBV6-2/TRBV6-3	TRBJ1-5	many	TRBD1	CASSYRTGGPYSNQPQHF	TGTGCCAGCAGTTACCGGACAGGGGGACCCTATAGCAATCAGCCCCAGCATTTT
TRBV20-1	TRBJ2-7	many	TRBD1	CSAGTQGVTTYEQYF	TGCAGTGCTGGAACGCAGGGGGTCACCACCTACGAGCAGTACTTC
TRBV27	TRBJ1-5	few	-	CASSLSGGFRQPQHF	TGTGCCAGCAGTTTATCGGGCGGGTTCAGGCAGCCCCAGCATTTT
TRBV5-4	TRBJ2-7	many	-	CASSLVSVGPHEQYF	TGTGCCAGCAGCCTTGTCTCGGTCGGGCCCCACGAGCAGTACTTC
TRBV2	TRBJ2-2	many	TRBD1	CASRMGQGNTGELFF	TGTGCCAGCAGGATGGGACAGGGAAACACCGGGGAGCTGTTTTTT
TRBV20-1	TRBJ1-6	few	-	CSARKAGRLENSPLHF	TGCAGTGCTAGAAAGGCGGGGCGCTTGGAGAATTCACCCCTCCACTTT
TRBV20-1	TRBJ1-5	few	-	CSVKSGGGAWGQPQHF	TGCAGTGTCAAATCCGGGGGTGGAGCATGGGGACAGCCCCAGCATTTT
TRBV10-3	TRBJ2-7	many	TRBD1	CAINPGQGAYEQYF	TGTGCCATCAACCCTGGGCAGGGGGCCTACGAGCAGTACTTC
TRBV29-1	TRBJ1-2	many	-	CSAIQGGYGYTF	TGCAGCGCTATACAGGGTGGCTATGGCTACACCTTC
TRBV11-1	TRBJ1-3	few	-	CASRGSGYSSGNTIYF	TGTGCCAGCAGGGGTTCGGGGTACTCCTCTGGAAACACCATATATTTT
TRBV5-1	TRBJ1-1	many	-	CASSQDSNEAFF	TGCGCCAGCAGCCAGGACAGTAATGAAGCTTTCTTT
TRBV4-1	TRBJ2-7	few	-	CASSQELADEQYF	TGCGCCAGCAGCCAAGAACTTGCGGACGAGCAGTACTTC
TRBV7-6	TRBJ2-7	many	-	CASSLTPGDSYEQYF	TGTGCCAGCAGCCTCACCCCAGGGGATTCCTACGAGCAGTACTTC